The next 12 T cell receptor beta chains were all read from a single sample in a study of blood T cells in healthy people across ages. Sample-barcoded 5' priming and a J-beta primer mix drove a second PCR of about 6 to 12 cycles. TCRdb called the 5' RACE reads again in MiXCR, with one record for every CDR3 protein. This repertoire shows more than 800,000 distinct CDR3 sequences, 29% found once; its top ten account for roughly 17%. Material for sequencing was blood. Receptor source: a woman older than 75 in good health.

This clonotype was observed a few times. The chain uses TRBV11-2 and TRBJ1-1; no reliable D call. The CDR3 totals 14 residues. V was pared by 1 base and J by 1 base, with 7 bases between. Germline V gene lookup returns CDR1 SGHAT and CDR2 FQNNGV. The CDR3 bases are TGTGCCAGCAGCTTAGTAAATCAGAACACTGAAGCTTTCTTT. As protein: CASSLVNQNTEAFF.

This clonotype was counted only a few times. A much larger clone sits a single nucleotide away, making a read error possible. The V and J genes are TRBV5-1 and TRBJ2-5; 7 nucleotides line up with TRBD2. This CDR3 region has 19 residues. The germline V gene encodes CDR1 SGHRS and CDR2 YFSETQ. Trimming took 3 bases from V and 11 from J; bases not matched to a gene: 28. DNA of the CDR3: TGCGCCAGCAGCTCCCACCCAACCGGACTAGAAGGGTCCTACAATGAGCAGTACTTC. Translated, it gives CASSSHPTGLEGSYNEQYF. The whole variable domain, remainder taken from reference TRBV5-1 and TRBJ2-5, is KAGVTQTPRYLIKTRGQQVTLSCSPISGHRSVSWYQQTPGQGLQFLFEYFSETQRNKGNFPGRFSGRQFSNSRSEMNVSTLELGDSALYLCASSSHPTGLEGSYNEQYFGPGTRLLVL.

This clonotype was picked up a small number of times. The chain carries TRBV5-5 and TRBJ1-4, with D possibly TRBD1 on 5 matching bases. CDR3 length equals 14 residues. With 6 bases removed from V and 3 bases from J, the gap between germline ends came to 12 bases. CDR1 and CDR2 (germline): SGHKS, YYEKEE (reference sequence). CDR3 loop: CASTERGANEKLFF. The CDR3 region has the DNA TGTGCCAGCACGGAAAGGGGTGCTAATGAAAAACTGTTTTTT.

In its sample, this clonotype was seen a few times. The CDR3 region is CASSPLGGRNTEAFF. The DNA for the CDR3 is TGTGCCAGCTCACCCCTGGGGGGGAGGAACACTGAAGCTTTCTTT. This chain joins TRBV18 and TRBJ1-1, with D possibly TRBD1 on 5 matching bases. CDR1 and CDR2 from the germline V gene are KGHSH and LQKENI. The CDR3 spans 15 residues. V lost 3 bases and J lost 1, with 12 bases in between.

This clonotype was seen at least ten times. The CDR3 DNA sequence: TGCAGCGGCGGGACTTTGCCTGTGGAGCAGTACTTC. Amino acids: CSGGTLPVEQYF. The chain is built from TRBV29-1 and TRBJ2-7; possible D gene TRBD2, 6 bases. Between the trimmed V and J ends, which lost 7 bases and 7 bases, there was a span of 17 bases. This CDR3 has 12 residues. Germline V lookup: CDR1 SQVTM, CDR2 ANQGSEA.

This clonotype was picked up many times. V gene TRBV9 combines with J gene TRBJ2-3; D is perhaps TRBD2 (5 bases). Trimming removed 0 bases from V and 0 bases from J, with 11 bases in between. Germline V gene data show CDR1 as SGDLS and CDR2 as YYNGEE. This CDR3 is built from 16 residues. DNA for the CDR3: TGTGCCAGCAGCGTAGTACCGGGGATCAGCACAGATACGCAGTATTTT. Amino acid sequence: CASSVVPGISTDTQYF.

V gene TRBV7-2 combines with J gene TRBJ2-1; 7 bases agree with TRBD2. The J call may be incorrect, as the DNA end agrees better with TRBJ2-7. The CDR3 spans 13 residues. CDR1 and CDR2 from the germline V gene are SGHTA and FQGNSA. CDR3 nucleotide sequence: TGTGCCAGCAGTTGGACTAGTTACAATGAGCAGTACTTC. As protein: CASSWTSYNEQYF.

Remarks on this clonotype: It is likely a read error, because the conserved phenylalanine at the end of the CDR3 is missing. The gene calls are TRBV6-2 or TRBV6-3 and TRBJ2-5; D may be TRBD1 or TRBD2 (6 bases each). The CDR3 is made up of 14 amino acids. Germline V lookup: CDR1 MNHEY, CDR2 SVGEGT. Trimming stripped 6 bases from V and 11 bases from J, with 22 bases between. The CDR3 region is CASRLEGGSHEQYS. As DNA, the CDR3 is TGTGCCAGCAGACTGGAGGGGGGATCCCATGAGCAGTACTCC.

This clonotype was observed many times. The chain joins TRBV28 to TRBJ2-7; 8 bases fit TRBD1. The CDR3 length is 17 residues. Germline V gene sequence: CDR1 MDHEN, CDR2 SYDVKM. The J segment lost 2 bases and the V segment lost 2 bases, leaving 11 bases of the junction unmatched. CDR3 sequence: CASSLVRDRGQTYEQYF. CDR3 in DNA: TGTGCCAGCAGTTTAGTTCGTGACAGGGGACAAACCTACGAGCAGTACTTC. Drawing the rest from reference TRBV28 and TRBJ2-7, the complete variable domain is DVKVTQSSRYLVKRTGEKVFLECVQDMDHENMFWYRQDPGLGLRLIYFSYDVKMKEKGDIPEGYSVSREKKERFSLILESASTNQTSMYLCASSLVRDRGQTYEQYFGPGTRLTVT.

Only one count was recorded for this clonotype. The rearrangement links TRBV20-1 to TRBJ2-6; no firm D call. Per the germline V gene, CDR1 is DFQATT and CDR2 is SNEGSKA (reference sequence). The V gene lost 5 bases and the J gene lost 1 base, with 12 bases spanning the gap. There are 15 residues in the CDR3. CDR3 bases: TGCAGTGCTCCCGGGCTCGGATCTGGGGCCAACGTCCTGACTTTC. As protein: CSAPGLGSGANVLTF.

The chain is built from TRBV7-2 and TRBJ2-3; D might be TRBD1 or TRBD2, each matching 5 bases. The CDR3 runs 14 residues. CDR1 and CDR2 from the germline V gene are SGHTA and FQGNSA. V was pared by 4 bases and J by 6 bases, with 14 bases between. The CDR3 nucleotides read TGTGCCAGCAGCTCCGGGACCCGGAGGGATACGCAGTATTTT. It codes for CASSSGTRRDTQYF.

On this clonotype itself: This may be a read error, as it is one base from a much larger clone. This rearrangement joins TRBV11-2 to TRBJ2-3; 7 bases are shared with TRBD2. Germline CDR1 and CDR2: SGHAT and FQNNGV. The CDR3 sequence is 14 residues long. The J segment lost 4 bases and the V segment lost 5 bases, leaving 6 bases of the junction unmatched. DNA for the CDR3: TGTGCCAGCAGCCGGGGGGATCTCGCAGATACGCAGTATTTT. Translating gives CASSRGDLADTQYF.